A single T cell receptor (beta chain) is shown here with its context. Its antigen remains undetermined. There are no base qualities to consult, and no much larger clone falls within one base. In total, fewer than 750 healthy bone marrow donors made up the cohort. All cohort members were sampled while nominally healthy, although unrecorded immune exposures were likely present. The donor was CMV seronegative and belonged to the group of over 350 seronegative cohort members. A peripheral blood sample was collected from each donor, and TCR beta sequencing was performed on peripheral blood mononuclear cells. Genomic DNA extraction from the blood cell samples was performed with the Qiagen DNeasy Blood Extraction Kit. This sample stems from a study of cytomegalovirus exposure and HLA in healthy donors (dated by TCRdb to about 2017). Describing the broader study: In an earlier analysis of roughly 590 of the donors, 250 to 350 Gb of sequence data and 117 million unique TCR beta sequences from about 180 million T cells were reported. Approximately 310 gigabases of sequencing data and 78 million or so unique TCR sequences were included in an early release covering about 620 HLA-typed donors. The genetic ancestry cluster associated with self-reported Caucasian donors included about 84% of the roughly 400 genotyped donors. The study was designed to test whether signatures of past pathogen exposure could be identified by cataloging public T cell receptors. The study profiled the T cell repertoires of hundreds of subjects by immunosequencing and related them to cytomegalovirus serostatus. In addition to the first cohort of roughly 670 subjects, a separate validation cohort of 120 different subjects was used. To predict cytomegalovirus infection status, the study combined high-throughput TCR immunosequencing, statistical association of individual TCRs with disease status, and machine learning. To study patterns of TCR occurrence, a later analysis re-analyzed previously published TCR beta repertoires from under 750 donors and added high-resolution HLA genotyping. Rather than drawing on any new phenotypic data, the later analysis identified candidate immune exposures from TCR beta sequences and the way those sequences occurred across donors. To decide whether each TCR beta V gene segment behaved as functional or pseudogenic, an earlier analysis of some 600 of the donors relied on high-throughput TCR beta sequencing. Donor age, sex, ethnicity and CMV serostatus were collected together with the repertoire data. A later genetic analysis used genome-wide SNP genotypes for about 65% of the 666 donors, treating that subset as a discovery cohort. All discovery cohort repertoires had been generated on a single sequencing platform. HLA typing included class I and class II loci at four-digit resolution. The number of donors typed differed by locus, with roughly 620-640 for A, B, C, DRB1 and DQB1, around 500 for DQA1, over 600 for DPA1, and 400 to 490 for DPB1. Because of strong linkage in the cohort, five DR-DQ haplotypes were treated as single units for association and clustering. On average, about 240,000 unique TCR beta nucleotide sequences were sequenced per donor among about 400 genotyped donors of the cohort, with roughly 19% of those sequences being non-productive.

Study-wide conclusions, independent of this receptor: In an earlier analysis of approximately 590 of the donors, most TCR beta V segments appeared in productive rearrangements about 87% or about 30% of the time, broadly matching IMGT annotations. In a later analysis, HLA-associated TCR beta chains were found to be more clonally expanded and to have lower generation probabilities than equally common non-associated chains. Because counts were too low, approximately 15 rarely observed V segments, including chromosome 9 orphons, were excluded from the earlier analysis of 587 of the donors. According to the authors, the approach could potentially be generalized to other disease states and immunological phenotypes. Because the 87-base-pair reads could not distinguish some IMGT-functional V segments, including TRBV6-2 and TRBV6-3, those segments were excluded. Linkage disequilibrium might explain the correlated functional status among segregating V segments, but an unknown experimental factor could not be ruled out. Several of the top co-occurrence clusters appeared to be linked to parvovirus B19, influenza, CMV and Epstein-Barr virus, according to a later analysis. According to a later genetic analysis, donors in an Asian-associated ancestry cluster had fewer N-insertions in productive TCRs than the approximately 700-donor mean. The classifier was reported to diagnose cytomegalovirus status with high specificity and sensitivity in both the original and validation cohorts. While some public TCRs were present in many individuals, most TCR sequences turned up only very rarely across donors. For the cohort, immune exposure information was limited to CMV serostatus. When HLA alleles, especially DR and DQ, strongly co-occurred, attributing TCR associations to individual alleles was difficult. An association between a missense DCLRE1C variant and V-gene and J-gene trimming of TCR beta chains was found in a later genetic analysis and replicated in an independent cohort. The study gave a list of 150 to 200 TCR beta chains associated with cytomegalovirus. Specific HLA alleles were associated with more than 15,000 TCR beta sequences at a false discovery rate of 0.05 in a later analysis. A further reported finding was that TCR beta sequences accurately predicted the HLA-A and HLA-B alleles for most subjects in the first cohort. Roughly uniform sequencing depth across donors was assumed in presence/absence analyses, although this assumption may not hold. A cluster of highly shared sequence variants was judged likely to represent a technical artifact of the sequencing pipeline. Most CMV-associated TCR beta chains appeared to be HLA-restricted in a later analysis, and the HLA associations seemed to be driven largely by CMV exposure. In this cohort, only TCR beta chains were sequenced, and detectable features were limited by the absence of alpha or paired-chain data. A later analysis found that TCR association rates varied across HLA loci, with DRB1 alleles showing the most associated TCRs and HLA-C alleles the fewest. In vitro tests confirmed that a few of the cytomegalovirus-associated TCR beta chains recognize cytomegalovirus antigens. Because some donors lacked HLA typing at each locus, the association tests relied only on the typed subset.

Library creation used the immunoSEQ multiplex PCR assay. For the multiplex PCR, a mixture combining 60 forward primers for TCR Vbeta segments and 13 reverse primers for TCR Jbeta segments was used. The CDR3 region of rearranged TCR beta genes was amplified from genomic DNA with a multiplex PCR assay. The amplified TCR beta libraries were sequenced on the Illumina HiSeq System as 87-base-pair reads. As for how the authors treated the data: A later analysis counted approximately 74 million unique TCR beta chains across the 690 or so repertoires, and 9.5 million to 11 million of these chains were shared by at least two donors. To remove PCR and sequencing errors, raw reads were error-corrected and collapsed into unique sequences using a nearest-neighbor algorithm that merged closely related sequences. CDR3 sequences were aligned to IMGT reference sequences to assign V, D and J gene segments. For a sequence to be retained, at least a six-nucleotide match to both a V gene segment and a J gene segment was required. A rearrangement was called productive if the CDR3 had no stop codons and remained in frame with V and J, and every other rearrangement was called non-productive. CDR3 was defined according to IMGT convention as the region running from the second conserved V-encoded cysteine to the conserved J-encoded phenylalanine. The earlier analysis of about 590 of the donors excluded sequences that lacked an unambiguous match to a single V gene segment. An earlier analysis of 587 of the donors called V segments functional above 56.7% productive rearrangements and segregating when the between-donor standard deviation exceeded 5%. To diagnose cytomegalovirus status from the catalog of TCR beta chain sequences, a statistical classification framework was built. V and J gene assignment, in a later analysis, came from comparing TCR nucleotide sequences with IMGT/GENE-DB human TR gene sequences. The TCRdist pipeline was used in a later analysis to assign CDR3 sequences and most-parsimonious VDJ recombination scenarios. In a later analysis, every TCR beta chain was defined by the combination of its CDR3 amino acid sequence and its V-gene family, and reads without a unique V-gene family were dropped. As a way to deal with suspected cross-contamination and a sequencing artifact, a later analysis dropped nearly 600 nucleotide sequences that were highly shared and had low generation probability. A later analysis calculated a clonal expansion index for each public chain from normalized within-repertoire ranks of inferred template counts. In a later analysis, generation probabilities were computed with a VDJ recombination model fitted to out-of-frame rearrangements, and the resulting probabilities were checked against IGoR. In a later analysis, hypergeometric tests were used to score TCR-TCR, TCR-HLA and TCR-CMV co-occurrence, with a repertoire-size bias correction applied to TCR pairs. To estimate false discovery rates, a later analysis permuted the HLA or CMV assignments 20 times. In a later analysis, co-occurring TCRs were grouped using DBSCAN, with TCRdist sequence similarity added in when clustering inside HLA-allele-positive subsets. Repertoires with fewer than 30,000 or more than 120,000 public chains were left out of co-occurrence clustering, as were four to six repertoires with anomalous nucleotide sharing. TCRdb took this table from immuneACCESS and kept in-frame rearrangements with V and J called. Such tables lack part of the clones; where checked against another copy, unresolved V genes explain under half of the gap, and the rest is unexplained. D and trimming were read from the DNA, whereas the V and J calls and clone size are those reported in that table. This sample lists approximately 72,000 clones; roughly four fifths were detected once. The top ten clonotypes cover 1.9% of the sample.

Based on the germline V gene, the CDR1 and CDR2 sequences are LGHNA and YSLEER. V ends up 7 bases short and J 5 bases short, with an unmatched junction base count of 5. The CDR3 starts with the cysteine, ends with the phenylalanine, and has 14 residues. The kept DNA is CDR3 alone, 42 bases in frame from the first base. The sequenced sample was PBMCs. This TCR was sampled from a man aged 18 to 35 in good health and CMV-seronegative. Rearrangement joined TRBV4-3 to TRBJ1-4; TRBD1 aligns with 9 central bases. The CDR3 protein is CASTPGQGNEKLFF. The DNA reads as follows: TGCGCCAGCACTCCGGGACAGGGAAATGAAAAACTGTTTTTT.